Below, 9 T cell receptor beta chains from the same sample are listed, as sequenced in a study of T-cell reconstitution after alpha-beta-depleted transplantation in children. Using unique molecular identifiers, the investigators prepared the TCRbeta library. MiXCR, run by TCRdb on the PCR reads, gives a single entry per CDR3 protein. The top ten clones hold 0.65% to 0.9% of a sample with around 700,000 distinct CDR3 sequences, about 12% of them seen once. Sequenced material: PBMCs, taken before TCRalphabeta/CD19-depleted stem cell transplant. These receptors all come from a girl aged 2-10 years with congenital amegakaryocytic thrombocytopenia, due to receive a stem cell transplant.

The genes are TRBV21-1 and TRBJ2-7; TRBD1, as called in the table, went unchecked against the DNA. TRBV21-1 is a listed pseudogene. The CDR3 contains 14 residues. CDR3 nucleotide sequence: TGTGCCAGCAGCATACGGGACATACCCTACGAGCAGTACTTC. Translating gives CASSIRDIPYEQYF.

This clonotype showed up many times. This chain joins TRBV29-1 and TRBJ2-3; the match to TRBD2 covers 9 bases. CDR3 length: 14 residues. Losses at the gene ends were 6 bases for V and 6 bases for J; bases not matched to a gene: 10. Germline assignment: CDR1 SQVTM and CDR2 ANQGSEA. CDR3 sequence (DNA): TGCAGCGTCGCACCTAGCGGGGCCCCCGATACGCAGTATTTT. It translates to CSVAPSGAPDTQYF.

This sequence joins TRBV20-1 and TRBJ2-3; perhaps TRBD2 as D (5 bases). Trimming took off 7 bases at V and 3 bases at J, with 14 bases between the two ends. The germline V gene encodes CDR1 DFQATT and CDR2 SNEGSKA (reference sequence). This CDR3 is built from 13 residues. CDR3 nucleotide sequence: TGCAGTGTCCCGGGGATAGGGACAGATACGCAGTATTTT. Encoded protein: CSVPGIGTDTQYF.

This clonotype was counted many times. This sequence joins TRBV5-1 and TRBJ2-3, with D unclear. The germline V gene has CDR1 SGHRS and CDR2 YFSETQ. CDR3 length: 12 amino acids. The V end lost 4 bases, the J end lost 4 bases, and 7 bases lay between the germline ends. This CDR3 reads CASSRTSDTQYF. The CDR3 coding sequence is TGCGCCAGCAGCCGCACATCAGATACGCAGTATTTT.

The table lists this clonotype with many counts. The chain carries TRBV5-8 and TRBJ1-5; D uncertain. V dropped 0 bases and J dropped 2 bases, with 6 bases sitting between them. Germline V lookup: CDR1 SGHTS, CDR2 YDEGEE. The CDR3 extends over 14 amino acids. As DNA, the CDR3 is TGTGCCAGCAGCTTGGTCCAGGGCAATCAGCCCCAGCATTTT. Translation gives CASSLVQGNQPQHF. Drawing the rest from reference TRBV5-8 and TRBJ1-5, the complete variable domain is EAGVTQSPTHLIKTRGQQATLRCSPISGHTSVYWYQQALGLGLQFLLWYDEGEERNRGNFPPRFSGRQFPNYSSELNVNALELEDSALYLCASSLVQGNQPQHFGDGTRLSIL.

There are many counts of this clonotype. The gene calls are TRBV5-1 and TRBJ1-2, with 7 bases lining up with TRBD1. The CDR3 is made up of 17 amino acids. Germline assignment: CDR1 SGHRS and CDR2 YFSETQ. The trim removed 0 bases at V and 5 bases at J, leaving 13 bases unmatched. The CDR3 region has the DNA TGCGCCAGCAGCTTGGGGAGACAGGGAGGAAGCATATATGGCTACACCTTC. This sequence encodes CASSLGRQGGSIYGYTF.

Many counts were recorded for this clonotype. This chain connects TRBV7-6 to TRBJ2-2; 9 positions match TRBD1. The CDR3 extends over 15 amino acids. J gave up 6 bases and V 5 bases, and 7 bases lay outside the gene matches. Germline CDR1 SGHVS, CDR2 FNYEAQ. CDR3 region: CASSLGQGQAGELFF. In DNA, the CDR3 is TGTGCCAGCAGCCTGGGACAGGGTCAGGCCGGGGAGCTGTTTTTT.

This clonotype was picked up a small number of times. The chain is built from TRBV12-3 or TRBV12-4 and TRBJ1-6, with 9 bases lining up with TRBD1. The CDR3 is made up of 13 amino acids. The V segment lost 6 bases and the J segment 13 bases; nucleotides outside the gene matches: 7. The CDR3, as DNA: TGTGCCAGCAGGGCGGGACAGGGTACGCCCCTCCACTTT. It specifies CASRAGQGTPLHF.

This clonotype was seen at least ten times. The CDR3 DNA sequence: TGCAGTGCTAGATTGGGCGCCCAAGAGGTGGAGACCCAGTACTTC. It is translated as CSARLGAQEVETQYF. The rearrangement joins TRBV20-1 to TRBJ2-5; D gene unclear. This CDR3 contains 15 residues. Germline V gene data show CDR1 as DFQATT and CDR2 as SNEGSKA (reference sequence). The germline V and J ends were trimmed by 2 bases and 5 bases, with 18 bases remaining between them.